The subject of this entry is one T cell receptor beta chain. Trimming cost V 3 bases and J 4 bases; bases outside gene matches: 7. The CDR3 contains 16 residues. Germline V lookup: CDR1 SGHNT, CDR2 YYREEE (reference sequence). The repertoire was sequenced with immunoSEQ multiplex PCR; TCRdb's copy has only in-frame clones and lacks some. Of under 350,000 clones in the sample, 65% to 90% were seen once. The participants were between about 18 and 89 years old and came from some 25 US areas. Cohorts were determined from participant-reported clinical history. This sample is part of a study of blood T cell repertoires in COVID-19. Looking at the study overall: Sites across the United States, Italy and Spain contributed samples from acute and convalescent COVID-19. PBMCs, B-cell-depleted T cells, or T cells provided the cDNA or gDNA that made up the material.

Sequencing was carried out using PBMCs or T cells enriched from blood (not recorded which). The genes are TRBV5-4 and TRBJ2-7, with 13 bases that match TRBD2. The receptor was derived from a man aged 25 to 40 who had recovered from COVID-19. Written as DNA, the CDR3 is TGTGCCAGCAGCTCCCGGACTAGCGGGAGTCGGTACGAGCAGTACTTC. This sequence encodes CASSSRTSGSRYEQYF.